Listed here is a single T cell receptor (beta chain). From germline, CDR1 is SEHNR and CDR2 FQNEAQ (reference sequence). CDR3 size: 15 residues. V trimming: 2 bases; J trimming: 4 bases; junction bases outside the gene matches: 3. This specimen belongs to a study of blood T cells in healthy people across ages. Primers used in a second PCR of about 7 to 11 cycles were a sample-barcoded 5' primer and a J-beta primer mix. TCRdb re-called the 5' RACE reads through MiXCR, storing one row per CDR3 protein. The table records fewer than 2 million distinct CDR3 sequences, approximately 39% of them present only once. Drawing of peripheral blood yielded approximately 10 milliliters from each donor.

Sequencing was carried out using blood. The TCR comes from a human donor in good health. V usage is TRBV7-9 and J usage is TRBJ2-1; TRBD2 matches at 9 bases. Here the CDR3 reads CASSLPSGEYNEQFF. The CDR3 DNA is TGTGCCAGCAGCTTACCTAGCGGGGAATACAATGAGCAGTTCTTC.